This paragraph reports one T cell receptor (beta chain). RNA totalling about 0.45 to 1 ug underwent reverse transcription with random hexamers. Amplification of TCR beta CDR3 spanned 54 Vbeta and 13 Jbeta via immunoSEQ multiplex PCR. TCRdb processed the immunoSEQ multiplex PCR reads anew with MiXCR; each CDR3 protein has one entry. The sample has around 200,000 distinct CDR3 sequences; approximately 95% are singletons. The CDR3 contains 14 residues. V was cut by 2 bases and J by 8 bases, with 15 bases left in between. Germline-derived CDR1 and CDR2 are MNHEY and SVGEGT. This entry belongs to a study of CD8 T cells in Susac syndrome.

The TCR was taken from a human donor with Susac syndrome. The material sequenced was CD8+ T cells from PBMCs. This chain connects TRBV6-2 or TRBV6-3 to TRBJ1-2; weak D call: TRBD1 (5 bases). The CDR3: CASSYQWQGEGYTF. The CDR3 region has the DNA TGTGCCAGCAGTTACCAATGGCAGGGTGAAGGCTACACCTTC.